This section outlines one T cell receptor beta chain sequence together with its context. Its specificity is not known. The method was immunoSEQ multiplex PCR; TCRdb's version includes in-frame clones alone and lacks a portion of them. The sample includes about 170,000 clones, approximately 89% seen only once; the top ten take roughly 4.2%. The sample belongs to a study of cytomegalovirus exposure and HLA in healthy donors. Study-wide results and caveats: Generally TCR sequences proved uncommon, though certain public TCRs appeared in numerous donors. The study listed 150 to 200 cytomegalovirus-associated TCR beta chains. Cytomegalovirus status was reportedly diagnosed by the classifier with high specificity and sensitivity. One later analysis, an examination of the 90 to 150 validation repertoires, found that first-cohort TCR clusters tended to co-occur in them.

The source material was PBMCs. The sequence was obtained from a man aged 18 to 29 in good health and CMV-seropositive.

CDR3 sequence reads: CASSAEEASYNEQFF. The DNA of the CDR3 is TGTGCCAGCAGTGCGGAAGAGGCCTCCTACAATGAGCAGTTCTTC. The gene calls are TRBV2 and TRBJ2-1; no reliable D call. The CDR3 sequence is 15 residues long. Trimming stripped 4 bases from V and 0 bases from J, with 10 bases between. Per the germline V gene, CDR1 is SNHLY and CDR2 is FYNNEI.